This entry lists 27 T cell receptor beta chains sequenced from one sample in a study of T cells in localized non-small cell lung cancer. Sequencing was performed with immunoSEQ multiplex PCR; in TCRdb, only in-frame clones are kept and a portion is missing. The data show approximately 30,000 clones, 80% to 90% seen once. This material consisted of peripheral blood, taken before any cancer treatment. Receptors were obtained from a woman aged 18 to 55 with stage I lung adenocarcinoma.

This sequence joins TRBV10-2 and TRBJ2-3, with TRBD1 identical over 9 bases. The CDR3 has 13 residues. V lost 8 bases, J lost 4 bases, and 4 bases stayed unmatched. Germline loops: CDR1 WSHSY, CDR2 SAAADI. The CDR3 sequence: CASRQGGADTQYF. The CDR3 DNA sequence: TGCGCCAGCCGACAGGGGGGGGCAGATACGCAGTATTTT.

This chain uses TRBV6-5 with TRBJ2-1, with 11 bases matching TRBD2. This CDR3 is 15 amino acids long. The V gene's germline CDR1 is MNHEY and CDR2 SVGAGI. The V gene end was trimmed by 6 bases and the J gene end by 8 bases; junction bases not matched to a gene: 9. CDR3: CASSDTSGRSYEQFF. CDR3 in DNA: TGTGCCAGCAGCGACACTAGCGGGAGATCTTATGAGCAGTTCTTC.

J is TRBJ2-5 and V is TRBV5-1; 11 bases fit TRBD2. The CDR3 runs to 15 residues. Germline loops: CDR1 SGHRS, CDR2 YFSETQ. The junction had 5 bases not matched to a gene; V was cut back by 2 bases and J by 5 bases. As DNA, the CDR3 is TGCGCCAGCAGCTTAATGACTAGCGGGACGGAGACCCAGTACTTC. Encoded protein: CASSLMTSGTETQYF.

The chain carries TRBV25-1 and TRBJ2-6; D uncertain. Looked up from germline, CDR1 is MGHDK and CDR2 is SYGVNS. Trimming took off 8 bases at V and 1 base at J, with 6 bases between the two ends. The CDR3 spans 13 residues. The CDR3 loop is CASLRSGANVLTF. DNA for the CDR3: TGTGCCAGCTTACGGTCTGGGGCCAACGTCCTGACTTTC.

This chain links TRBV15 with TRBJ1-2; D gene unclear. V was pared by 0 bases and J by 4 bases, with 12 bases between. The CDR3 is 15 amino acids. Germline V CDR1 and CDR2: LNHNV, YYDKDF (reference sequence). The CDR3 DNA sequence: TGTGCCACCAGCAGAGATACGTGGACGGTCTATGGCTACACCTTC. This translates into CATSRDTWTVYGYTF.

The CDR3 protein is CASSLVADTQYF. DNA of the CDR3: TGCGCCAGCAGCTTGGTAGCAGATACGCAGTATTTT. This sequence joins TRBV5-1 and TRBJ2-3; no clear D gene. Looked up from germline, CDR1 is SGHRS and CDR2 is YFSETQ. The V gene lost 0 bases and the J gene lost 4 bases, with 3 bases spanning the gap. The CDR3 loop spans 12 amino acids.

The V and J genes are TRBV7-3 and TRBJ2-7; no clear D gene. Trimming took off 5 bases at V and 3 bases at J, with 11 bases between the two ends. Germline V gene lookup returns CDR1 SGHTA and CDR2 FQGTGA. The CDR3 length is 13 residues. CDR3 protein: CASSLQPGYEQYF. The DNA of the CDR3 is TGTGCCAGCAGCCTCCAACCGGGCTACGAGCAGTACTTC. Variable domain in full (rest from reference TRBV7-3 and TRBJ2-7): GAGVSQTPSNKVTEKGKYVELRCDPISGHTALYWYRQSLGQGPEFLIYFQGTGAADDSGLPNDRFFAVRPEGSVSTLKIQRTERGDSAVYLCASSLQPGYEQYFGPGTRLTVT.

V is TRBV15 and J is TRBJ2-7; 12 bases match TRBD2. With V trimmed by 3 bases and J by 1 base, 4 bases remained unmatched. Germline CDR1 LNHNV, CDR2 YYDKDF (reference sequence). The CDR3 spans 16 residues. CDR3 coding DNA: TGTGCCACCAGCAGTCTACTAGCGGGAGGTTCCTACGAGCAGTACTTC. Translating it yields CATSSLLAGGSYEQYF.

The gene calls are TRBV13 and TRBJ1-1; no firm D call. V shed 5 bases and J shed 4 bases, with 20 bases lying between them. CDR3 length: 16 amino acids. Germline V gives CDR1 PRHDT, CDR2 FYEKMQ (reference sequence). The CDR3 spells CASSPQVAGESTEAFF. In DNA, the CDR3 is TGTGCCAGCAGCCCCCAGGTTGCCGGGGAGTCCACTGAAGCTTTCTTT. The whole variable domain, remainder taken from reference TRBV13 and TRBJ1-1, is AAGVIQSPRHLIKEKRETATLKCYPIPRHDTVYWYQQGPGQDPQFLISFYEKMQSDKGSIPDRFSAQQFSDYHSELNMSSLELGDSALYFCASSPQVAGESTEAFFGQGTRLTVV.

This sequence joins TRBV6-1 and TRBJ1-2, with 7 bases matching TRBD1. Germline values: CDR1 MNHNS, CDR2 SASEGT. The CDR3 totals 14 residues. J gave up 8 bases and V 6 bases, and 12 bases lay outside the gene matches. The CDR3 nucleotides are TGTGCCAGCAGCGTTGACAGGGAAGGGAGAGGCTACACCTTC. Translating it yields CASSVDREGRGYTF.

The chain joins TRBV5-4 to TRBJ2-5; 8 nucleotides line up with TRBD2. Trimming at V came to 7 bases and at J to 7 bases, leaving 9 bases not matched to a gene. The CDR3 runs to 13 residues. Germline V gene lookup returns CDR1 SGHNT and CDR2 YYREEE (reference sequence). CDR3: CASGLAPPRTQYF. The CDR3 coding sequence is TGTGCCAGCGGACTAGCTCCTCCACGGACCCAGTACTTC.

The rearrangement joins TRBV5-1 to TRBJ2-5; 8 nucleotides line up with TRBD2. Germline CDR1 and CDR2: SGHRS and YFSETQ. This CDR3 region has 19 residues. V was pared by 0 bases and J by 1 base, with 14 bases of the junction left unmatched. CDR3 sequence reads: CASSLGTSGGIRPQETQYF. CDR3 sequence (DNA): TGCGCCAGCAGCTTGGGAACTAGCGGAGGCATCCGTCCCCAAGAGACCCAGTACTTC.

The V call is TRBV5-1, the J call TRBJ2-5, with 7 positions matching TRBD1. The J call could be wrong; TRBJ2-7 is a better fit for the DNA end. The CDR3 spans 17 residues. Germline CDR1 and CDR2: SGHRS and YFSETQ. CDR3 DNA sequence: TGCGCCAGCAGCCTACACCTTAAGACAGGGCTAACCTACGAGCAGTACTTC. This sequence encodes CASSLHLKTGLTYEQYF.

V and J are TRBV18 and TRBJ1-5; 7 bases are a match to TRBD1. V trimming: 4 bases; J trimming: 4 bases; junction bases outside the gene matches: 10. The CDR3 extends over 16 amino acids. Germline CDR1 KGHSH, CDR2 LQKENI. This chain's CDR3 is CASSQIGTENNQPQHF. The CDR3 region has the DNA TGTGCCAGCTCACAAATCGGGACAGAAAATAATCAGCCCCAGCATTTT.

The V and J genes are TRBV2 and TRBJ2-7; no clear D. The CDR3 runs to 14 residues. The V end lost 5 bases, the J end lost 2 bases, and 13 bases lay between the germline ends. Germline V gene sequence: CDR1 SNHLY, CDR2 FYNNEI. CDR3 amino acids: CASSPDKGTYEQYF. In DNA form, the CDR3 reads TGTGCCAGCAGTCCAGATAAGGGAACCTACGAGCAGTACTTC.

The chain couples TRBV5-6 to TRBJ2-1; D remains unclear. Germline V gives CDR1 SGHDT, CDR2 YYEEEE. The CDR3 contains 14 residues. V lost 3 bases and J lost 7, with 14 bases in between. CDR3 DNA sequence: TGTGCCAGCAGCTCGTCTTACGGGCCGAATGAGCAGTTCTTC. Translating gives CASSSSYGPNEQFF.

The rearrangement links TRBV19 to TRBJ2-2; TRBD1 or TRBD2 may be the D gene (5 bases each). Germline assignment: CDR1 LNHDA and CDR2 SQIVND (reference sequence). The CDR3 loop spans 11 amino acids. Trimming took off 8 bases at V and 7 bases at J, with 8 bases between the two ends. Written as DNA, the CDR3 is TGTGCCAGTGGGGACCACGGGGAGCTGTTTTTT. The encoded protein is CASGDHGELFF.

This CDR3 is CASSLGTSGSYFYEQYF. CDR3 in DNA: TGCGCCAGCAGCCTAGGGACTAGCGGGAGTTACTTCTACGAGCAGTACTTC. This chain connects TRBV4-3 to TRBJ2-7; 14 nucleotides agree with TRBD2. The trim removed 4 bases at V and 3 bases at J, leaving 8 bases unmatched. This CDR3 spans 17 amino acids. CDR1 is LGHNA and CDR2 is YSLEER in the germline V gene.

The rearrangement uses TRBV4-1 and TRBJ2-3; D possibly corresponds to TRBD1 (6 bases). This CDR3 is built from 17 residues. Germline V gene lookup returns CDR1 MGHRA and CDR2 YSYEKL. Trimming removed 0 bases at V and 1 base at J, with 14 bases between. This chain's CDR3 is CASSQDNEQGGTDTQYF. The CDR3 bases are TGCGCCAGCAGCCAAGATAACGAACAGGGAGGCACAGATACGCAGTATTTT.

The chain has TRBV30 and TRBJ2-2; 7 bases agree with TRBD2. The CDR3 spans 16 residues. Germline V gene sequence: CDR1 GTSNPN, CDR2 SVGIG (reference sequence). V shed 0 bases and J 6 bases; nucleotides not matched to a gene: 10. DNA of the CDR3: TGTGCCTGGAGTGTAAGAAGCGGGACCTCAGCCGGGGAGCTGTTTTTT. Residues: CAWSVRSGTSAGELFF.

The chain employs TRBV30 and TRBJ2-7, with 8 bases aligning to TRBD2. Unmatched junction bases numbered 7, after V lost 0 bases and J lost 3 bases. Germline CDR1 is GTSNPN and CDR2 is SVGIG (reference sequence). The length of the CDR3 is 15 residues. The CDR3 protein is CAWSVVQRGFYEQYF. The CDR3 DNA sequence: TGTGCCTGGAGTGTGGTCCAGCGGGGGTTCTACGAGCAGTACTTC.

V and J are TRBV6-6 and TRBJ2-3, with TRBD2 matching over 8 bases. This CDR3 comprises 14 residues. CDR1 is MNHNY, CDR2 SVGAGI, per germline (reference sequence). The V and J ends lost 6 bases and 2 bases, in that order; junction bases with no gene match: 4. The CDR3 nucleotides are TGTGCCAGCAGAAAGCGGGGGCTCACAGATACGCAGTATTTT. Its translation: CASRKRGLTDTQYF.

In DNA form, the CDR3 reads TGCAGCGCCGGAGCACGGGGAGCCTCGGCTAACTATGGCTACACCTTC. Its translation is CSAGARGASANYGYTF. The J gene is TRBJ1-2, the V gene TRBV29-1; D not certain. Germline lookup yields CDR1 SQVTM and CDR2 ANQGSEA. CDR3 length equals 16 residues. V was pared by 7 bases and J by 0 bases, with 21 bases between.

The rearrangement links TRBV6-5 to TRBJ2-3; TRBD1 matches 9 bases. The germline gives CDR1 MNHEY, CDR2 SVGAGI. This CDR3 has 15 residues. The J segment lost 6 bases and the V segment lost 2 bases, leaving 6 bases of the junction unmatched. In DNA, the CDR3 is TGTGCCAGCAGTTACGGGGGACAGGGCGGGGATACGCAGTATTTT. Protein product: CASSYGGQGGDTQYF.

The chain couples TRBV2 to TRBJ2-3, with D perhaps TRBD1 (5 bases). CDR3 length equals 14 residues. Germline V CDR1 and CDR2: SNHLY, FYNNEI. V was trimmed by 5 bases and J by 0 bases, leaving 9 bases between them. The CDR3 region is CASSLRQSTDTQYF. The CDR3 DNA is TGTGCCAGCAGTCTAAGACAGAGCACAGATACGCAGTATTTT.

J is TRBJ1-5 and V is TRBV7-9, with 7 nucleotides matching TRBD1. Germline V gene data show CDR1 as SEHNR and CDR2 as FQNEAQ (reference sequence). CDR3 length: 13 amino acids. The V and J ends lost 5 bases and 5 bases, in that order; junction bases with no gene match: 3. CDR3 loop: CASSPGQYQPQHF. CDR3 coding DNA: TGTGCCAGCAGCCCGGGACAGTATCAGCCCCAGCATTTT.

This chain links TRBV5-6 with TRBJ1-1; D is undetermined. This CDR3 contains 14 residues. Germline V CDR1 and CDR2: SGHDT, YYEEEE. The V end was cut by 0 bases, the J end by 0 bases, with 6 bases between. The CDR3 DNA reads TGTGCCAGCAGCTTGGGAGCGGTGAACACTGAAGCTTTCTTT. Amino acids: CASSLGAVNTEAFF.